The source of this T cell receptor (beta chain) is a study of blood T cell repertoires in COVID-19. Study in general: T cells, B-cell-depleted T cells, or PBMCs provided the cDNA or gDNA that served as material.

V lost 9 bases and J lost 5; bases outside the gene matches: 4. Germline V gene data show CDR1 as KGHDR and CDR2 as SFDVKD. The CDR3 extends over 14 amino acids. Using immunoSEQ multiplex PCR, the repertoire was profiled, and TCRdb retains in-frame clones only, with some absent. The sample has roughly 250,000 clones; less than 90% are singletons. The clonotype was recovered from a woman in her 30s with COVID-19, enrolled during active disease. This chain joins TRBV24-1 and TRBJ2-3, with TRBD2 identical over 13 bases. The sequencing sample was made of peripheral blood. CDR3 sequence: CATGLAGARDTQYF. CDR3 in DNA: TGTGCCACCGGACTAGCGGGGGCTCGAGATACGCAGTATTTT.